The clone carrying this TCR beta chain was counted a few times. No antigen is known for it. TCRdb processed the reads anew with MiXCR; each CDR3 protein has one entry. The sample has approximately 500,000 distinct CDR3 sequences, 33% seen once. Germline V gives CDR1 SGHTA, CDR2 FQGNSA. Trimming shortened V by 1 base and J by 8 bases, and 9 bases separated the two germline ends. CDR3 size: 13 residues. The sample belongs to a study of T cell repertoires in cytomegalovirus infection. For the study at large: A matching HLA type, together with CMV infection, was signaled by public TCR beta signatures. Findings and limits, study-wide: Identification of carriers of CMV plus the relevant HLA was achieved through cumulative public TCR beta family frequency.

This TCR was sampled from a human donor in good health (CMV status not recorded). Some clones in this sample may be carry-over from other donors' samples. The chain couples TRBV7-2 to TRBJ2-1, with D unclear. The sample was cultured PBMCs, taken from culture after CMV antigen stimulation. The CDR3 DNA is TGTGCCAGCAGCTTAGAGTCCGGGTATGAGCAGTTCTTC. Its translation is CASSLESGYEQFF.